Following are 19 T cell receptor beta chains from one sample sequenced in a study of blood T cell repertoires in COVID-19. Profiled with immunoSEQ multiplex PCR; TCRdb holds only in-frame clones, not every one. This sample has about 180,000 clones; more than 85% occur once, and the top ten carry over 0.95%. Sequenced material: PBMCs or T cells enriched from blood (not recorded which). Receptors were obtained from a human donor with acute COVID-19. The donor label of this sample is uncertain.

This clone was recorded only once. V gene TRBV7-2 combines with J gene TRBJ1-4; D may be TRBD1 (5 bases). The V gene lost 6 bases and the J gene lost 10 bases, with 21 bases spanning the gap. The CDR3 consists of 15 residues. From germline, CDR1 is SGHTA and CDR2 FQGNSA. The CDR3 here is CASSPLGGGSAKLFF. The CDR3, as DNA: TGTGCCAGCAGTCCCCTCGGGGGGGGGAGTGCAAAACTGTTTTTT.

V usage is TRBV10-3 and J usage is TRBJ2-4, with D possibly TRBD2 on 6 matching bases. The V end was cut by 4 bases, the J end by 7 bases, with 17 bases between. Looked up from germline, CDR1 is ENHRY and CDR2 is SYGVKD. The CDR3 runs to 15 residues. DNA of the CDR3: TGTGCCATCAGTGGATTTTCGGGCCGGGAGAACATTCAGTACTTC. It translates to CAISGFSGRENIQYF.

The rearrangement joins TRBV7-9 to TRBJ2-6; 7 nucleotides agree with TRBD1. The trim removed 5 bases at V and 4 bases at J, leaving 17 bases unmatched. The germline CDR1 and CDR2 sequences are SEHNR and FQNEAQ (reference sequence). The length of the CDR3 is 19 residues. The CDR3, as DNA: TGTGCCAGCAGCCCCCGGACAGGTGGCTCCCCTCTGGGGGCCAACGTCCTGACTTTC. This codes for CASSPRTGGSPLGANVLTF.

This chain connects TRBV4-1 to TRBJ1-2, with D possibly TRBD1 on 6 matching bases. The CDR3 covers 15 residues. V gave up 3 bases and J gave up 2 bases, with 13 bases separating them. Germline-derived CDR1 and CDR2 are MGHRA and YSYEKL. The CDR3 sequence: CASSQTGHTNYGYTF. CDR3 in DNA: TGCGCCAGCAGCCAGACGGGACATACCAACTATGGCTACACCTTC.

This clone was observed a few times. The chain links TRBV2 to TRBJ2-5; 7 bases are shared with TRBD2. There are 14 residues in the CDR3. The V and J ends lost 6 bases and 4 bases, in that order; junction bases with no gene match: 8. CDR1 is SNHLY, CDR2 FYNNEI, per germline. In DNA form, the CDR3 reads TGTGCCAGCAGCTACCCCACGGGGGGAGAGACCCAGTACTTC. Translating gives CASSYPTGGETQYF.

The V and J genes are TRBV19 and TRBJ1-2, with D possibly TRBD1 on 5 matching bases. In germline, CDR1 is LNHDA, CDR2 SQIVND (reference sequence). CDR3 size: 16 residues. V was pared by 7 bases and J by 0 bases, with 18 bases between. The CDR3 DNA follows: TGTGCCAGTAATAAGCGACAGCTCTATTCTAACTATGGCTACACCTTC. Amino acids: CASNKRQLYSNYGYTF.

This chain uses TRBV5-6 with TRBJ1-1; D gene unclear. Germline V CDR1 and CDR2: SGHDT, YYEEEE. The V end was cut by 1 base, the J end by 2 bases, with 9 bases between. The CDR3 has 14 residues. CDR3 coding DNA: TGTGCCAGCAGCTTGAGAGGAGTCAACACTGAAGCTTTCTTT. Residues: CASSLRGVNTEAFF.

The CDR3 region is CASSRLANTGELFF. The CDR3 coding sequence is TGTGCCAGCAGTAGACTAGCCAACACCGGGGAGCTGTTTTTT. The chain combines TRBV6-4 with TRBJ2-2; 7 bases fit TRBD2. CDR1 is MRHNA, CDR2 SNTAGT, per germline. The CDR3 is 14 residues long. J gave up 2 bases and V 5 bases, and 2 bases lay outside the gene matches.

CDR3 sequence reads: CASSIGLADIQYF. In nucleotides, the CDR3 is TGTGCCAGTAGTATAGGACTAGCCGACATTCAGTACTTC. The chain is built from TRBV19 and TRBJ2-4, with TRBD2 identical over 7 bases. Looked up from germline, CDR1 is LNHDA and CDR2 is SQIVND (reference sequence). The CDR3 consists of 13 residues. Losses at the gene ends were 1 base for V and 8 bases for J; bases not matched to a gene: 2. Using reference TRBV19 and TRBJ2-4 for the parts outside the CDR3, the full variable domain is DGGITQSPKYLFRKEGQNVTLSCEQNLNHDAMYWYRQDPGQGLRLIYYSQIVNDFQKGDIAEGYSVSREKKESFPLTVTSAQKNPTAFYLCASSIGLADIQYFGAGTRLSVL.

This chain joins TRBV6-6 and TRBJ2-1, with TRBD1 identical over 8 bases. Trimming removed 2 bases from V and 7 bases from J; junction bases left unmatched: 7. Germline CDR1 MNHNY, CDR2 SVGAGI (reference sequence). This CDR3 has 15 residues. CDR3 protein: CASSYSTQGGNEQFF. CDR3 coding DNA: TGTGCCAGCAGTTACAGTACACAGGGGGGAAATGAGCAGTTCTTC.

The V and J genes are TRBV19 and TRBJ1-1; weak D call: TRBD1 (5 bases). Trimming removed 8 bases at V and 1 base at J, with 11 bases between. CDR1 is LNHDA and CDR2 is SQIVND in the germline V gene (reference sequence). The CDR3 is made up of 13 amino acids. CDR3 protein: CASGQTANTEAFF. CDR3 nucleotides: TGTGCCAGTGGGCAGACAGCGAACACTGAAGCTTTCTTT.

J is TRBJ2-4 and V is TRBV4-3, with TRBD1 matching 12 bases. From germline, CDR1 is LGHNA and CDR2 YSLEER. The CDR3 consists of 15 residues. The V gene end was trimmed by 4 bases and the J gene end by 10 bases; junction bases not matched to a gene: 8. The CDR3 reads CASSRRGQGARIQYF. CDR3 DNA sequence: TGCGCCAGCAGCCGGAGGGGACAGGGGGCCAGAATTCAGTACTTC.

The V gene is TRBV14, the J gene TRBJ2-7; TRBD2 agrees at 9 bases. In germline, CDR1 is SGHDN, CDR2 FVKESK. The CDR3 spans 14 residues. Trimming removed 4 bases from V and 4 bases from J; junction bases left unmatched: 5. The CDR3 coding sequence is TGTGCCAGCAGCCTCGCGGGGGGGAATTACGAGCAGTACTTC. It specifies CASSLAGGNYEQYF.

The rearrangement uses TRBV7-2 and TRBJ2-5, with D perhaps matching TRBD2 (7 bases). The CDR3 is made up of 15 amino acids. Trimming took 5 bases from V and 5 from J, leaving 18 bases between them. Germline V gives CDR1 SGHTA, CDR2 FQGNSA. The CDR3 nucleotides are TGTGCCAGCAGCCCCGGTGGGAGGGGGTATGAGACCCAGTACTTC. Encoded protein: CASSPGGRGYETQYF.

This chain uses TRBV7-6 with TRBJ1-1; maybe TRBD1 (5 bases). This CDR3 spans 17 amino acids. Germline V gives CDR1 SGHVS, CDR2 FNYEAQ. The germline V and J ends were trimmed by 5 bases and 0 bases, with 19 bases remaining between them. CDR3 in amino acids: CASSDKAEGQMNTEAFF. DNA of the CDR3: TGTGCCAGCAGCGACAAGGCGGAGGGGCAGATGAACACTGAAGCTTTCTTT.

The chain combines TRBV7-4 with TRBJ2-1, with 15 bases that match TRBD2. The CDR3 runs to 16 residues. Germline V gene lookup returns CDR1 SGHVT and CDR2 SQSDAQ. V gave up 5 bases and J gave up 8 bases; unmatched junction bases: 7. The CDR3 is CASSPRTSGGAYEQFF. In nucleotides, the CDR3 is TGTGCCAGCAGCCCACGGACTAGCGGGGGGGCCTATGAGCAGTTCTTC.

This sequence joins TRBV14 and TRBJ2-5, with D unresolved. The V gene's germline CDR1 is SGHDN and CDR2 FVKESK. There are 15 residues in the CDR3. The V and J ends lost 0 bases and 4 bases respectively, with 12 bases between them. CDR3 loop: CASSQDISIGETQYF. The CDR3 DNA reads TGTGCCAGCAGCCAAGACATATCCATCGGAGAGACCCAGTACTTC.

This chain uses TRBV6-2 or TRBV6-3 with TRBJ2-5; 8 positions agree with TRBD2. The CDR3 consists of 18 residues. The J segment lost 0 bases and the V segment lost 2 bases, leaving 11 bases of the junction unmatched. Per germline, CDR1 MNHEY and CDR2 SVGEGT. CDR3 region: CASSYPPAGGSYQETQYF. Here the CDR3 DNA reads TGTGCCAGCAGTTACCCGCCGGCGGGGGGCTCGTACCAAGAGACCCAGTACTTC.

This CDR3 is CASSQVTGNTIYF. The CDR3 DNA sequence: TGTGCCAGCAGCCAAGTCACTGGAAACACCATATATTTT. J is TRBJ1-3 and V is TRBV3-1 (or the pseudogene TRBV3-2); D gene ambiguous. The CDR3 totals 13 residues. Germline V gives CDR1 LGHDT, CDR2 YNNKEL (reference sequence). Trimming shortened V by 1 base and J by 2 bases, and 3 bases separated the two germline ends.